The sequence of this TCR beta chain was determined in a study of blood T cell repertoires in COVID-19. Across the study: Donors in the United States, Italy and Spain gave samples during acute or convalescent COVID-19.

The CDR3 contains 14 residues. Original processing notes: For nucleated cells, counts were estimated from reference gene primer amplification. TCRdb's copy holds only in-frame clones and misses some; the assay was immunoSEQ multiplex PCR. The V and J calls and the clone size are those of that table, but D and trimming were determined from the DNA. This table holds 200,000 to 250,000 clones, approximately 84% found once. The V call is TRBV12-2, the J call TRBJ1-2. TRBV12-2 is labeled a pseudogene. Sequencing used PBMCs or T cells enriched from blood (not recorded which). The receptor comes from a man in his sixties who had recovered from COVID-19. The CDR3: CASRLAPENYGYTF. The CDR3, as DNA: TGTGCAAGTCGCTTAGCGCCGGAGAACTATGGCTACACCTTC.